The rows below give T cell receptor beta chains drawn from one sample of a study of identical twins. TCRdb re-derived calls from the 5' RACE reads in MiXCR, one entry per CDR3 protein. The table has some 760,000 distinct CDR3 sequences, over 15% seen once. Separately, the same data were catalogued under a study of T cells expressing NK-cell markers.

What was sequenced was PBMCs. All receptors derive from a woman aged 18 to 35 in good health. CDR3s include the opening cysteine and the closing phenylalanine or tryptophan.

TRBJ2-1	TRBV12-3/TRBV12-4	CASMEVFRNEQFF
TRBJ1-2	TRBV12-3/TRBV12-4	CASSFRRRGGYGYTF
TRBJ1-4	TRBV11-2	CASSLTDSPNEKLFF
TRBJ2-7	TRBV7-9	CASSLGGADYEQYF
TRBJ2-2	TRBV20-1	CSARAGGMNTGELFF
TRBJ1-2	TRBV4-1	CASSQDAAYYGYTF
TRBJ2-1	TRBV5-1	CASSMNGRDNEQFF
TRBJ2-2	TRBV7-2	CASSFQANTGELFF
TRBJ2-3	TRBV6-1	CASSPGHKPRGGYTDTQYF
TRBJ2-2	TRBV20-1	CSARGGTQSTGELFF
TRBJ1-5	TRBV20-1	CSAGTQGGFNQPQHF
TRBJ1-4	TRBV7-8	CASSLGQGKSEKLFF
TRBJ2-7	TRBV29-1	CSVDGTGTTTYEQYF
TRBJ1-6	TRBV20-1	CSARRLVADSPLHF
TRBJ2-1	TRBV6-1	CASSLNPGQGPNEQFF
TRBJ2-2	TRBV4-2	CASSQDFSGQGGGELFF
TRBJ1-2	TRBV15	CATSRDRGSYGYTF
TRBJ2-3	TRBV13	CASSSPSGKDTDTQYF
TRBJ2-3	TRBV7-2	CASSLAWGGRDTQYF
TRBJ2-3	TRBV20-1	CSARWGGLSTDTQYF
TRBJ2-3	TRBV9	CASSVVGKGTDTQYF
TRBJ2-3	TRBV6-6	CASKGSTDTQYF
TRBJ2-1	TRBV21-1	CASSKFIAGVIYNEQFF
TRBJ1-1	TRBV7-2	CASSLVREAEAFF
TRBJ2-2	TRBV7-9	CASSLPGTTGELFF
TRBJ2-5	TRBV6-5	CASSYSVNQETQYF
TRBJ1-2	TRBV12-3/TRBV12-4	CASSSNFYGYTF
TRBJ2-5	TRBV12-3/TRBV12-4	CASSPGHGTGGTARKETQYF
TRBJ2-7	TRBV18	CASSPRKGTGLYYEQYF
TRBJ2-7	TRBV10-2	CASSDGVPYEQYF
TRBJ1-2	TRBV20-1	CSVAVGNGYTF
TRBJ1-6	TRBV5-1	CASSLGNGDSPLHF
TRBJ2-2	TRBV10-1	CASSDGAARDTGELFF
TRBJ2-7	TRBV25-1	CASSDPRRTGLYEQYF
TRBJ2-1	TRBV12-3/TRBV12-4	CASSLGGLNYNEQFF
TRBJ2-1	TRBV5-1	CASSLATSGSFGYNEQFF
TRBJ2-2	TRBV9	CASSVLAENTGELFF
TRBJ2-7	TRBV6-2/TRBV6-3	CASNRPTSYEQYF
TRBJ2-7	TRBV7-9	CASGGGGRSFYEQYF
TRBJ1-1	TRBV7-2	CASSLEVGRIDLAFF
TRBJ2-7	TRBV4-3	CASSARAESSYEQYF
TRBJ2-2	TRBV7-3	CASRYSGGPNTGELFF
TRBJ2-7	TRBV29-1	CSVVRDGLISYEQYF
TRBJ2-5	TRBV18	CASSPYGETQYF
TRBJ2-1	TRBV29-1	CSVEGGPGANEQFF
TRBJ2-1	TRBV7-9	CASSPRTSGNEQFF
TRBJ2-1	TRBV12-3/TRBV12-4	CASSIRDNEQFF